These T cell receptor beta chains were read from a single sample in a study of blood T cells in healthy people across ages. TCRdb re-analysed the 5' RACE reads in MiXCR, keeping a single row per CDR3 protein. This table holds 1.8 million or so distinct CDR3 sequences, about two fifths found once. Sequenced input: blood. All receptors derive from a human donor in good health. The CDR3 runs from the conserved cysteine through the conserved F or W. The D gene is left open where the match is weak. Only part of the rows carry a size: once, few, many, or a class if the clone is expanded.

clone size,D gene,V gene,J gene,CDR3 protein,CDR3 DNA
few,TRBD2,TRBV10-3,TRBJ2-3,CAISESPSGDSIGTDTQYF,TGTGCCATCAGTGAGTCGCCTAGCGGGGATAGCATAGGCACAGATACGCAGTATTTT
NA,NA,TRBV20-1,TRBJ2-1,CSAPIGNEQFF,TGCAGTGCACCAATTGGGAATGAGCAGTTCTTC
once,NA,TRBV4-1,TRBJ2-5,CASSSLGTTYQETRYF,TGCGCCAGCAGCTCACTTGGGACCACCTACCAAGAGACCCGGTACTTC
NA,TRBD1,TRBV27,TRBJ1-2,CASSVGTEQLYGYTF,TGTGCCAGCTCGGTTGGGACAGAGCAACTCTATGGCTACACCTTC
NA,TRBD2,TRBV4-2,TRBJ2-3,CASSQQRGVYDTQYF,TGTGCCAGCAGCCAACAGCGGGGGGTATATGATACACAGTATTTT
few,NA,TRBV7-9,TRBJ2-1,CASSYQGLDRKIYNEQFF,TGTGCCAGCAGCTACCAAGGGCTCGACAGGAAGATATACAATGAGCAGTTCTTC
NA,NA,TRBV28,TRBJ2-7,CASRSNVRYEQYF,TGTGCCAGTAGATCCAATGTCCGCTACGAGCAGTACTTC
once,TRBD2,TRBV28,TRBJ2-3,CASNIRAGGVQGTQYF,TGTGCCAGCAATATCCGAGCGGGGGGGGTCCAAGGGACGCAGTATTTT
NA,NA,TRBV7-2,TRBJ2-3,CASSPYPWDEGGFGDTQYF,TGTGCCAGCAGCCCCTACCCATGGGACGAGGGGGGCTTCGGAGATACGCAGTATTTT
NA,NA,TRBV29-1,TRBJ1-1,CSVDKNWDTEAFF,TGCAGCGTTGATAAGAACTGGGACACCGAAGCTTTCTTT
NA,NA,TRBV20-1,TRBJ2-1,CSASLFTLIGQFF,TGCAGTGCTAGTCTCTTTACGTTGATCGGGCAGTTCTTC
NA,NA,TRBV12-3/TRBV12-4,TRBJ2-7,CASSLPGLTYEQYF,TGTGCCAGCAGCCTCCCCGGACTCACCTACGAGCAGTACTTC
NA,NA,TRBV20-1,TRBJ2-3,CSAALAPVADTQYF,TGCAGTGCTGCCCTGGCCCCGGTAGCAGATACGCAGTATTTT
NA,TRBD1,TRBV5-5,TRBJ2-1,CASSFGDRGLKNEQFF,TGTGCCAGCAGCTTTGGGGACAGGGGGCTGAAGAATGAGCAGTTCTTC
NA,NA,TRBV10-3,TRBJ1-2,CATWEGGYAF,TGTGCCACTTGGGAGGGCGGCTACGCCTTC
many,TRBD2,TRBV20-1,TRBJ2-1,CSPRGAYNEQFF,TGCAGTCCCCGGGGGGCCTACAATGAGCAGTTCTTC
many,TRBD1,TRBV5-1,TRBJ1-2,CASSYLQGESYGYTF,TGCGCCAGCAGCTACCTACAGGGGGAGTCCTATGGCTACACCTTC
few,TRBD1,TRBV20-1,TRBJ2-5,CSARDSRGQGGETQYF,TGCAGTGCTAGAGATAGCAGGGGACAGGGGGGAGAGACCCAGTACTTC
NA,NA,TRBV5-1,TRBJ2-7,CASSLVPPGRNSYEQYF,TGCGCCAGCAGCTTGGTTCCCCCGGGACGCAACTCCTACGAGCAGTACTTC
NA,TRBD1,TRBV27,TRBJ1-2,CASSGTTGSGYTF,TGTGCCAGCAGTGGAACGACAGGGTCCGGCTACACCTTC
NA,NA,TRBV28,TRBJ1-2,CASSLLLQRKAVYGYTF,TGTGCCAGCAGTTTATTACTCCAGAGAAAGGCCGTTTATGGCTACACCTTC
NA,TRBD1,TRBV4-2,TRBJ1-2,CASSLIDRTGLGYTF,TGTGCCAGCAGCCTTATCGATCGGACAGGGCTTGGCTACACCTTC
few,NA,TRBV12-3/TRBV12-4,TRBJ1-2,CASSPTLRDTPYGYTF,TGTGCCAGCAGTCCAACGTTACGGGACACACCATATGGCTACACCTTC
NA,TRBD1,TRBV6-2/TRBV6-3,TRBJ2-3,CASRATGVYTQYF,TGTGCCAGCAGGGCCACAGGGGTATATACGCAGTATTTT
NA,NA,TRBV7-9,TRBJ1-2,CASSLDVQGRMHGYTF,TGTGCCAGCAGCTTAGATGTTCAAGGGCGCATGCATGGCTACACCTTC
NA,NA,TRBV6-1,TRBJ2-7,CASTEGTPYEQYF,TGTGCCAGCACCGAGGGGACACCATACGAGCAGTACTTC
NA,TRBD1,TRBV7-9,TRBJ2-7,CASSSRGQAYEQYF,TGTGCCAGCAGCTCACGTGGACAGGCCTACGAGCAGTACTTC
once,TRBD2,TRBV20-1,TRBJ2-1,CSARDERAGAHNEQFF,TGCAGTGCTAGAGATGAACGAGCGGGGGCTCACAATGAGCAGTTCTTC
once,NA,TRBV11-2,TRBJ1-1,CASSRYGQLNTEAFF,TGTGCCAGCAGCCGATACGGACAGCTGAACACTGAAGCTTTCTTT
NA,NA,TRBV28,TRBJ2-7,CASVSGQYEQYF,TGTGCCAGCGTGTCGGGGCAGTACGAGCAGTACTTC
NA,NA,TRBV12-3/TRBV12-4,TRBJ1-4,CASSWTETNEKLFF,TGTGCCAGCAGTTGGACAGAAACTAATGAAAAACTGTTTTTT
NA,TRBD2,TRBV20-1,TRBJ2-5,CSAERTSGGYQETQYF,TGCAGTGCGGAAAGGACTAGCGGGGGGTACCAAGAGACCCAGTACTTC
few,TRBD2,TRBV4-1,TRBJ2-1,CASSQFLAGGYNEQFF,TGCGCCAGCAGCCAGTTTTTGGCGGGAGGTTACAATGAGCAGTTCTTC
few,NA,TRBV6-2/TRBV6-3,TRBJ2-3,CASSYSAATDPQYF,TGTGCCAGCAGTTACTCGGCGGCTACCGATCCGCAGTATTTT
NA,NA,TRBV20-1,TRBJ1-5,CSASGVYQPQHF,TGCAGTGCTTCAGGGGTTTATCAGCCCCAGCATTTT
few,TRBD1,TRBV27,TRBJ1-2,CASSLSGRTGVRIGYTF,TGTGCCAGCAGTTTATCGGGCCGGACAGGGGTTAGAATAGGCTACACCTTC
few,NA,TRBV15,TRBJ1-2,CATSRDLGPGINYGYTF,TGTGCCACCAGCAGAGATCTGGGCCCGGGCATTAACTATGGTTACACCTTC
NA,NA,TRBV10-3,TRBJ2-7,CAINNQGRYEQYF,TGTGCCATCAATAATCAGGGGAGGTACGAGCAGTACTTC
few,NA,TRBV4-3,TRBJ2-5,CASSQGLGIGETQYF,TGCGCCAGCAGCCAAGGGCTCGGTATTGGAGAGACCCAGTACTTC
NA,TRBD1,TRBV5-1,TRBJ1-2,CASSSSDRGYGYTF,TGCGCCAGCAGCTCCTCGGACAGGGGGTACGGCTACACCTTC
NA,NA,TRBV24-1,TRBJ2-1,CATSDGIGEGLKNEQFF,TGTGCCACCAGTGACGGGATCGGGGAAGGGTTAAAGAATGAGCAGTTCTTC
NA,NA,TRBV19,TRBJ2-4,CASKSLDKNIQYF,TGTGCCAGTAAATCCCTGGACAAAAACATTCAGTACTTC
few,NA,TRBV12-3/TRBV12-4,TRBJ1-1,CASRQGGTEAFF,TGTGCCAGCAGACAGGGTGGAACTGAAGCTTTCTTT
NA,NA,TRBV28,TRBJ2-3,CASSLRLSWPQYF,TGTGCCAGCAGTTTACGTCTGTCTTGGCCGCAGTATTTT
NA,NA,TRBV5-1,TRBJ2-3,CASSLDNSYTQYF,TGCGCCAGCAGCTTGGACAACAGCTATACGCAGTATTTT